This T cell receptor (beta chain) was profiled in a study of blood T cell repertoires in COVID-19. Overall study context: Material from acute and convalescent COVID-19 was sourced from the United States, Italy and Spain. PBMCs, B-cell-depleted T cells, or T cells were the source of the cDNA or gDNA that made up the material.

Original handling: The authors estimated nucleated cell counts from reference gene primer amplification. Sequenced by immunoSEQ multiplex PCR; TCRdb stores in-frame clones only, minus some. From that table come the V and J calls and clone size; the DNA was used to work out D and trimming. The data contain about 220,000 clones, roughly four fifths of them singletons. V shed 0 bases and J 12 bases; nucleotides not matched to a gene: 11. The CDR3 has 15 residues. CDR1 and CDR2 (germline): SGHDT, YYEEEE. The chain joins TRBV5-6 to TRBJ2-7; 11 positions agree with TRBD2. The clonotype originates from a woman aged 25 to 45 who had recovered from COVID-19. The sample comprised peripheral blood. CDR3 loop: CASSLGGTSGRGGYF. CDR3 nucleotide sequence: TGTGCCAGCAGCTTGGGGGGGACTAGCGGAAGAGGAGGGTACTTC.